This paragraph reports one TCR beta chain. The data are from a study of regulatory T cells in long-lasting Graves disease. The time point here: persistent/refractory GD, antithyroid drugs over 5 years with positive TRAb. Making the TCR library involved RNA that had been extracted from PBMCs. Investigators prepared the TCR beta libraries by applying iRepertoire HTBI primers and Arm-PCR of CDR3 regions. MiXCR was run by TCRdb on the multiplex PCR reads, yielding one entry per CDR3 protein. The table includes a few hundred thousand distinct CDR3 sequences, 21% detected once. V lost 6 bases and J lost 0, with 7 bases in between. Germline CDR1 is SNHLY and CDR2 is FYNNEI. This CDR3 contains 13 residues.

The source is a female donor with Graves disease. The sequencing used peripheral blood mononuclear cells (PBMCs), collected when the disease was refractory, from a patient treated with antithyroid drugs. V and J are TRBV2 and TRBJ2-3, with D unresolved. CDR3 coding DNA: TGTGCCAGCAGGTTGACTAGCACAGATACGCAGTATTTT. This sequence encodes CASRLTSTDTQYF.